This TCR beta chain was captured by sequencing in a study of blood T cells in healthy people across ages. All donors came from Russia, were Caucasian and healthy, and spanned ages roughly 6 to 95. The study's findings and limits: What prevented conclusive comparison of naive and antigen-experienced cells was that PBMCs were unsorted. No one knew whether donors had CMV, which possibly confounded expanded clonotype changes. Naive CD4+ cell counts and diversity both ran higher in long-lived than in aged donors.

Through a sample-barcoded 5' primer and a J-beta primer mix, a second PCR was run for about 6 to 11 cycles. TCRdb analysed the 5' RACE reads with MiXCR anew, one entry per CDR3 protein. There are approximately 800,000 distinct CDR3 sequences in the sample; roughly 53% occur only once, and approximately 41% lies in the top ten. CDR3 length equals 12 residues. The germline gives CDR1 GTSNPN, CDR2 SVGIG (reference sequence). The V and J ends lost 4 bases and 4 bases respectively, with 10 bases between them. Notes on this clonotype: Its antigen is not known.

Sequenced input: blood. The V call is TRBV30, the J call TRBJ1-1; D not certain. The clonotype originates from a man older than 75 in good health. CDR3: CAWIRMSTEAFF. The DNA for the CDR3 is TGTGCCTGGATTCGGATGAGCACTGAAGCTTTCTTT.